The present TCR beta chain was sequenced within a study of blood T cell repertoires in COVID-19. On the study more broadly: Italy, Spain and the United States were the sources of the convalescent and acute COVID-19 samples. PBMCs, B-cell-depleted T cells, or T cells provided the cDNA or gDNA that made up the material.

Donors were grouped by their self-reported clinical history. Using immunoSEQ multiplex PCR, the repertoire was profiled, and TCRdb retains in-frame clones only, with some absent. The data show fewer than 400,000 clones, around 90% seen once. J was trimmed by 1 base and V by 6 bases; bases with no gene match: 7. The CDR3 contains 14 residues. The V gene's germline CDR1 is SQVTM and CDR2 ANQGSEA. This sequence was found in a man aged 25 to 40 who had recovered from COVID-19. The sample comprised PBMCs or T cells enriched from blood (not recorded which). The V call is TRBV29-1, the J call TRBJ2-5, with 8 positions matching TRBD2. This CDR3 reads CSVCFGGVQETQYF. The CDR3 nucleotides read TGCAGCGTCTGTTTCGGGGGGGTCCAAGAGACCCAGTACTTC.